A single sample gave rise to the 17 T cell receptor beta chains below, sequenced in a study of blood T cell repertoires in COVID-19. This table comes from immunoSEQ multiplex PCR, and its TCRdb copy is limited to in-frame clones, with some not included. The table shows fewer than 400,000 clones, with 89% occurring only once. The sequenced sample was PBMCs or T cells enriched from blood (not recorded which). These receptors were taken from a man aged 55-75 years who had recovered from COVID-19.

The chain employs TRBV2 and TRBJ1-6; D gene uncertain. The length of the CDR3 is 12 residues. Germline assignment: CDR1 SNHLY and CDR2 FYNNEI. Trimming pared 10 bases from V and 15 bases from J, leaving 19 bases between. The chain's CDR3 is CAISRQREGLHF. The CDR3 DNA reads as TGTGCCATCTCTCGGCAGCGGGAAGGCCTCCACTTT. Variable domain in full (rest from reference TRBV2 and TRBJ1-6): EPEVTQTPSHQVTQMGQEVILRCVPISNHLYFYWYRQILGQKVEFLVSFYNNEISEKSEIFDDQFSVERPDGSNFTLKIRSTKLEDSAMYFCAISRQREGLHFGNGTRLTVT.

This chain connects TRBV5-8 to TRBJ2-1, with 12 nucleotides matching TRBD2. The CDR3 loop spans 16 amino acids. The junction had 9 bases not matched to a gene; V was cut back by 4 bases and J by 7 bases. Per the germline V gene, CDR1 is SGHTS and CDR2 is YDEGEE. The CDR3 DNA reads as TGTGCCAGCAGCGGGTTCCTAGCGGGAGGGCGGAATGAGCAGTTCTTC. Translated, it gives CASSGFLAGGRNEQFF.

J is TRBJ2-5 and V is TRBV9, with D perhaps TRBD1 (6 bases). V was trimmed by 1 base and J by 0 bases, leaving 7 bases between them. CDR1 is SGDLS and CDR2 is YYNGEE in the germline V gene. The CDR3 totals 14 residues. The CDR3 protein is CASSVRTDQETQYF. In nucleotides, the CDR3 is TGTGCCAGCAGCGTAAGGACAGACCAAGAGACCCAGTACTTC. The full variable domain, rest sourced from reference TRBV9 and TRBJ2-5, is DSGVTQTPKHLITATGQRVTLRCSPRSGDLSVYWYQQSLDQGLQFLIQYYNGEERAKGNILERFSAQQFPDLHSELNLSSLELGDSALYFCASSVRTDQETQYFGPGTRLLVL.

V gene TRBV28 combines with J gene TRBJ2-1; 7 bases map to TRBD2. The CDR3 covers 16 residues. The germline gives CDR1 MDHEN, CDR2 SYDVKM. V shed 5 bases and J 4 bases; nucleotides not matched to a gene: 11. The CDR3 bases are TGTGCCAGCAGTGCCCTGCTAGCGGCCTTTTACAATGAGCAGTTCTTC. Amino acid sequence: CASSALLAAFYNEQFF.

The chain joins TRBV7-2 to TRBJ2-7, with 8 bases fitting TRBD1. CDR3 length: 15 residues. The V and J ends lost 4 bases and 3 bases, in that order; junction bases with no gene match: 8. Germline V gene sequence: CDR1 SGHTA, CDR2 FQGNSA. The CDR3, as DNA: TGTGCCAGCAGCTCCTCCGGGACAGGTTACTACGAGCAGTACTTC. Encoded protein: CASSSSGTGYYEQYF. The full variable domain, its missing parts supplied by reference TRBV7-2 and TRBJ2-7, is GAGVSQSPSNKVTEKGKDVELRCDPISGHTALYWYRQSLGQGLEFLIYFQGNSAPDKSGLPSDRFSAERTGGSVSTLTIQRTQQEDSAVYLCASSSSGTGYYEQYFGPGTRLTVT.

V and J are TRBV7-8 and TRBJ2-3; D remains ambiguous. Germline CDR1 SGHVS, CDR2 FQNEAQ. There are 15 residues in the CDR3. Trimming left V 4 bases short and J 1 base short, with 12 bases between. The CDR3 loop reads CASSYYAEGTDTQYF. The CDR3 DNA reads as TGTGCCAGCAGCTACTACGCAGAGGGCACAGATACGCAGTATTTT.

The chain combines TRBV18 with TRBJ1-1; tentatively, D is TRBD1 (5 bases). V gave up 0 bases and J gave up 10 bases, with 15 bases separating them. Looked up from germline, CDR1 is KGHSH and CDR2 is LQKENI. This CDR3 is 14 amino acids long. The CDR3 sequence: CASSPPDMWRVAFF. The DNA of the CDR3 is TGTGCCAGCTCACCACCGGACATGTGGAGAGTAGCTTTCTTT.

The chain links TRBV6-2 or TRBV6-3 to TRBJ2-7, with 7 nucleotides matching TRBD2. The CDR3 totals 12 residues. CDR1 is MNHEY and CDR2 is SVGEGT in the germline V gene. V was pared by 5 bases and J by 6 bases, with 4 bases of the junction left unmatched. The CDR3 is CASSPGGSEQYF. DNA for the CDR3: TGTGCCAGCAGTCCGGGGGGTTCCGAGCAGTACTTC.

This sequence joins TRBV19 and TRBJ1-1; perhaps TRBD1 as D (5 bases). V was clipped by 7 bases and J by 1 base, with 13 bases between them. This CDR3 is built from 14 residues. The V gene's germline CDR1 is LNHDA and CDR2 SQIVND (reference sequence). Here the CDR3 reads CASTWVGANTEAFF. CDR3 DNA: TGTGCCAGTACTTGGGTTGGGGCGAACACTGAAGCTTTCTTT.

This chain uses TRBV4-2 with TRBJ2-7; 7 positions match TRBD2. Germline loops: CDR1 LGHNA, CDR2 YNFKEQ. The CDR3 is 15 amino acids. The trim removed 3 bases at V and 4 bases at J, leaving 9 bases unmatched. This CDR3 is CASSQGGDGMYEQYF. DNA for the CDR3: TGTGCCAGCAGCCAGGGAGGGGACGGCATGTACGAGCAGTACTTC.

This sequence joins TRBV6-7 and TRBJ2-3; 14 bases line up with TRBD2. TRBV6-7 is identified as an open reading frame with a role that is uncertain. The CDR3 contains 18 residues. Losses at the gene ends were 5 bases for V and 7 bases for J; bases not matched to a gene: 14. This CDR3 reads CASSHGTSGGPFRNTQYF. In DNA form, the CDR3 reads TGTGCCAGCAGTCACGGGACTAGCGGGGGCCCCTTTCGAAATACGCAGTATTTT.

V gene TRBV6-5 combines with J gene TRBJ1-1, with a possible D match to TRBD1 (6 bases). The CDR3 is 11 residues long. CDR1 and CDR2 (germline): MNHEY, SVGAGI. The germline V and J ends were trimmed by 5 bases and 11 bases, with 12 bases remaining between them. The CDR3 is CASSTTGSAFF. The DNA for the CDR3 is TGTGCCAGCAGTACGACAGGTTCGGCTTTCTTT.

In its sample, this clone was seen a few times. Other DNA sequences from this sample encode an identical CDR3 as well. The rearrangement joins TRBV24-1 to TRBJ2-3, with TRBD1 identical over 8 bases. Germline V CDR1 and CDR2: KGHDR, SFDVKD. Germline trimming cut 4 bases from V and 1 base from J; bases unmatched to any gene: 3. This CDR3 spans 15 amino acids. In nucleotides, the CDR3 is TGTGCCACCAGTGAGCCGGGACAGGGCACAGATACGCAGTATTTT. Translating gives CATSEPGQGTDTQYF.

The gene calls are TRBV7-9 and TRBJ1-3, with D uncertain. Germline-derived CDR1 and CDR2 are SEHNR and FQNEAQ (reference sequence). CDR3 length: 14 residues. V gave up 3 bases and J gave up 0 bases, with 6 bases separating them. Written as DNA, the CDR3 is TGTGCCAGCAGCTTCGACATCTCTGGAAACACCATATATTTT. Its translation: CASSFDISGNTIYF.

This clone appeared once. CDR3 sequence (DNA): TGTGCCAGCATAGGGACTAGCGGGAGGGCCCTCTACGAGCAGTACTTC. Residues: CASIGTSGRALYEQYF. The chain links TRBV11-2 to TRBJ2-7; 16 nucleotides agree with TRBD2. Germline loops: CDR1 SGHAT, CDR2 FQNNGV. V lost 7 bases and J lost 3; bases outside the gene matches: 6. The CDR3 consists of 16 residues.

The chain uses TRBV24-1 and TRBJ2-1, with 9 positions matching TRBD2. V lost 4 bases, J lost 1 base, and 4 bases stayed unmatched. Germline-derived CDR1 and CDR2 are KGHDR and SFDVKD. CDR3 length equals 16 residues. The CDR3 here is CATSDPLAGSYNEQFF. The CDR3 DNA is TGTGCCACCAGTGACCCGCTAGCGGGATCCTACAATGAGCAGTTCTTC.

Of note for this clone: The junction shows a germline mismatch at one end, possibly a read error. V gene TRBV7-7 combines with J gene TRBJ2-1, with a weak D call TRBD2 (5 bases). CDR1 is SSHAT and CDR2 is FNYEAQ in the germline V gene (reference sequence). The CDR3 consists of 15 residues. In DNA, the CDR3 is TGTGCTAGCAGCCGCGGGTCCGGAACGCACAATGAGCAGTTCTTC. Its protein is CASSRGSGTHNEQFF.